Shown below are 18 T cell receptor beta chains from a single sample sequenced in a study of spatial heterogeneity in lung cancer. Stated time point: sample taken at primary tumor resection. MiXCR was run by TCRdb on the 5' RACE reads, yielding one entry per CDR3 protein. The table records roughly 38,000 distinct CDR3 sequences, around 3.1% of them present only once. The sample in question was normal lung tissue next to the tumor, obtained at surgery. These receptors originate from a male donor with early-stage non-small cell lung cancer.

Many counts were recorded for this clonotype. This chain joins TRBV14 and TRBJ2-1, with D perhaps matching TRBD1 (6 bases). The CDR3 covers 13 residues. Germline loops: CDR1 SGHDN, CDR2 FVKESK. V gave up 8 bases and J gave up 11 bases, with 19 bases separating them. CDR3 loop: CASSGQPTGKQFF. CDR3 nucleotide sequence: TGTGCCAGCTCCGGACAGCCGACGGGTAAGCAGTTCTTC.

This clonotype occurred many times. This sequence joins TRBV3-1 and TRBJ1-4; 9 positions match TRBD1. Germline V lookup: CDR1 LGHDT, CDR2 YNNKEL (reference sequence). The J segment lost 7 bases and the V segment lost 4 bases, leaving 7 bases of the junction unmatched. There are 15 residues in the CDR3. DNA of the CDR3: TGTGCCAGCAGCCCCCAACAGGGGGCGGGTGAAAAACTGTTTTTT. Protein: CASSPQQGAGEKLFF. The entire variable domain, with the rest obtained from reference TRBV3-1 and TRBJ1-4, is as follows: DTAVSQTPKYLVTQMGNDKSIKCEQNLGHDTMYWYKQDSKKFLKIMFSYNNKELIINETVPNRFSPKSPDKAHLNLHINSLELGDSAVYFCASSPQQGAGEKLFFGSGTQLSVL.

This clonotype was detected ten times or more. The chain carries TRBV20-1 and TRBJ2-7; D could derive from TRBD1 or TRBD2 (5 bases each). CDR3 length equals 12 residues. Germline V gene lookup returns CDR1 DFQATT and CDR2 SNEGSKA (reference sequence). As DNA, the CDR3 is TGCAGGGCCTCGGGACCAAGCTACGAGCAGTACTTC. This gives the protein CRASGPSYEQYF.

At least ten counts were recorded for this clonotype. This chain joins TRBV7-9 and TRBJ2-1; D uncertain. With 0 bases removed from V and 13 bases from J, the gap between germline ends came to 10 bases. CDR3 length equals 12 residues. The germline CDR1 and CDR2 sequences are SEHNR and FQNEAQ (reference sequence). CDR3 in DNA: TGTGCCAGCAGCTTAGCGCTCCTCCCTCAGTTCTTC. It encodes CASSLALLPQFF.

This clonotype was picked up many times. The chain couples TRBV12-3 or TRBV12-4 to TRBJ1-1; unclear D gene. The CDR3 sequence is 14 residues long. The V end was cut by 2 bases, the J end by 3 bases, with 10 bases between. This CDR3 reads CASSLRAGHTEAFF. The CDR3 DNA follows: TGTGCCAGCAGTTTACGTGCCGGGCACACTGAAGCTTTCTTT.

This clonotype was observed a few times. The chain uses TRBV4-2 and TRBJ2-1; D perhaps matches TRBD1 (5 bases). Germline lookup yields CDR1 LGHNA and CDR2 YNFKEQ. This CDR3 has 14 amino acids. V was shortened by 0 bases and J by 10 bases, with 13 bases between the two germline ends. CDR3 DNA: TGTGCCAGCAGCCAAGATGTCCAGGGTTGGGAGCAGTTCTTC. Protein product: CASSQDVQGWEQFF.

This clonotype has a count of ten or more. CDR3 in amino acids: CASSLPQGYNSPLHF. Written as DNA, the CDR3 is TGTGCCAGCAGCTTACCGCAGGGGTATAATTCACCCCTCCACTTT. The rearrangement links TRBV7-8 to TRBJ1-6; TRBD1 is a possible D gene (6 bases). CDR3 length: 15 residues. Germline V gene data show CDR1 as SGHVS and CDR2 as FQNEAQ. Trimming removed 2 bases at V and 4 bases at J, with 9 bases between.

The rearrangement joins TRBV5-1 to TRBJ2-7; TRBD1 might be the D (6 bases). This CDR3 is built from 12 residues. V was pared by 7 bases and J by 5 bases, with 13 bases between. The germline CDR1 and CDR2 sequences are SGHRS and YFSETQ. In DNA, the CDR3 is TGCGCCAGCGGAACAGGGTACCACGAGCAGTACTTC. Translated: CASGTGYHEQYF.

This clonotype was seen only a few times. The chain has TRBV7-8 and TRBJ1-6; perhaps TRBD1 as D (6 bases). Germline V CDR1 and CDR2: SGHVS, FQNEAQ. Trimming pared 4 bases from V and 5 bases from J, leaving 12 bases between. The CDR3 loop spans 15 amino acids. The CDR3 region is CASSSRDTDNSPLHF. The CDR3 bases are TGTGCCAGCAGCTCCCGGGACACAGATAATTCACCCCTCCACTTT.

This sequence joins TRBV5-1 and TRBJ2-7; D is perhaps TRBD2 (5 bases). V was trimmed by 4 bases and J by 0 bases, leaving 14 bases between them. The CDR3 is made up of 15 amino acids. Germline CDR1 reads SGHRS; CDR2 reads YFSETQ. CDR3 protein: CASSPFNGDSYEQYF. The CDR3, as DNA: TGCGCCAGCAGCCCTTTTAACGGGGACTCCTACGAGCAGTACTTC.

This clonotype was seen at least ten times. The chain uses TRBV28 and TRBJ1-1, with no clear D. The CDR3 spans 13 residues. CDR1 is MDHEN and CDR2 is SYDVKM in the germline V gene. Trimming took 3 bases from V and 1 from J, leaving 6 bases between them. CDR3 nucleotide sequence: TGTGCCAGCAGTTTCTGGCAGAACACTGAAGCTTTCTTT. This encodes CASSFWQNTEAFF.

This clonotype was picked up many times. The chain recombines TRBV5-1 with TRBJ2-3; 8 bases line up with TRBD2. The CDR3 totals 14 residues. V shed 1 base and J 6 bases; nucleotides not matched to a gene: 4. CDR1 SGHRS and CDR2 YFSETQ come from the germline V gene. CDR3 DNA: TGCGCCAGCAGCTTGCAAACTAGCGGCGATACGCAGTATTTT. Translated, it gives CASSLQTSGDTQYF.

This clonotype was detected many times. This chain links TRBV7-9 with TRBJ2-5, with D unresolved. Germline CDR1 and CDR2: SEHNR and FQNEAQ (reference sequence). The CDR3 runs 14 residues. V gave up 6 bases and J gave up 4 bases, with 15 bases separating them. The CDR3 region is CASRGSGSGETQYF. Here the CDR3 DNA reads TGTGCCAGCAGAGGATCCGGGTCAGGAGAGACCCAGTACTTC.

The sample holds many counts of this clonotype. This chain joins TRBV2 and TRBJ2-6; D call uncertain. Trimming removed 2 bases from V and 2 bases from J, with 10 bases in between. The CDR3 consists of 16 residues. In germline, CDR1 is SNHLY, CDR2 FYNNEI. CDR3 sequence reads: CASSESRVTGANVLTF. The DNA of the CDR3 is TGTGCCAGCAGTGAATCCCGAGTCACTGGGGCCAACGTCCTGACTTTC.

This clonotype was recorded at least ten times. This chain joins TRBV29-1 and TRBJ1-6; possibly TRBD1 for D (5 bases). Germline V CDR1 and CDR2: SQVTM, ANQGSEA. The CDR3 covers 15 residues. V was trimmed by 0 bases and J by 8 bases, leaving 14 bases between them. The CDR3 here is CSVEDRKGDHSPLHF. The CDR3 DNA sequence: TGCAGCGTTGAAGATCGGAAAGGGGATCATTCACCCCTCCACTTT.

This clonotype was detected many times. The V and J genes are TRBV5-1 and TRBJ2-7; D is undetermined. Germline loops: CDR1 SGHRS, CDR2 YFSETQ. V was trimmed by 2 bases and J by 0 bases, leaving 12 bases between them. This CDR3 spans 15 amino acids. The CDR3 protein is CASSLEPQSSYEQYF. CDR3 DNA: TGCGCCAGCAGCTTAGAACCCCAGAGCTCCTACGAGCAGTACTTC.

Ten or more counts support this clonotype. The genes are TRBV2 and TRBJ1-1; TRBD1 might be the D (5 bases). CDR1 is SNHLY, CDR2 FYNNEI, per germline. The CDR3 spans 13 residues. Trimming pared 3 bases from V and 7 bases from J, leaving 12 bases between. The DNA for the CDR3 is TGTGCCAGCAGTGACCCAGGGCTTGTTGAAGCTTTCTTT. Its translation: CASSDPGLVEAFF.

This clonotype was seen repeatedly, ten times or more. V and J are TRBV6-5 and TRBJ2-5; D is possibly TRBD1 (5 bases). Per the germline V gene, CDR1 is MNHEY and CDR2 is SVGAGI. With 1 base removed from V and 2 bases from J, the gap between germline ends came to 20 bases. The CDR3 contains 18 residues. The CDR3: CASSYFPPRQSFQETQYF. The CDR3 DNA is TGTGCCAGCAGTTACTTTCCCCCGAGACAGTCGTTTCAAGAGACCCAGTACTTC.